These T cell receptor beta chains were read from a single sample in a study of cytomegalovirus exposure and HLA in healthy donors. Clones were sequenced by immunoSEQ multiplex PCR, and TCRdb holds only the in-frame ones, with some missing. The data show around 130,000 clones, about three quarters seen once. Material for sequencing was PBMCs. The receptors were sampled from a middle-aged man in good health and CMV-seronegative. CDR3s include the opening cysteine and the closing phenylalanine or tryptophan. The D gene is left open where the match is weak. Not every row has a clone size; where given, it reads once, few, many or a size class.

J gene,D gene,V gene,clone size,CDR3 DNA,CDR3 protein
TRBJ2-7,.,TRBV7-6,.,TGTGCCAGCAGCTTAGCGCAGGGACACCTCTTCTTC,CASSLAQGHLFF
TRBJ2-5,TRBD1,TRBV5-1,.,TGCGCCAGCAGCTCTGTACAGGGGCAAGAGACCCAGTACTTC,CASSSVQGQETQYF
TRBJ2-5,.,TRBV9,few,TGTGCCAGCAGCGTAGCTACGGGGGAGAGGGAGCAGTACTTC,CASSVATGEREQYF
TRBJ1-5,TRBD1,TRBV9,.,TGTGCCAGCAGCGCTCAAAAGGACAGGGGGCGGAATCAGCCCCAGCATTTT,CASSAQKDRGRNQPQHF
TRBJ1-5,TRBD1,TRBV2,few,TGTGCCAGCAGCGGACAGGGCTCAAATCAGCCCCAGCATTTT,CASSGQGSNQPQHF
TRBJ2-1,TRBD2,TRBV4-2,few,TGTGCCAGCAGCCAAGAAGGGGCGGGAGACTACAATGAGCAGTTCTTC,CASSQEGAGDYNEQFF
TRBJ2-7,.,TRBV19,.,TGTGCCAGTAGTATTTTCGGGGGACCCTCCTACGAGCAGTACTTC,CASSIFGGPSYEQYF
TRBJ2-3,.,TRBV9,.,TGTGCCAGCAGCGGTGACAGTATCATAGATACGCAGTATTTT,CASSGDSIIDTQYF
TRBJ1-5,.,TRBV19,.,TGTGCCAGTAGTAGGGAGGAGGATTATAGCAATCAGCCCCAGCATTTT,CASSREEDYSNQPQHF
TRBJ2-1,TRBD2,TRBV5-4,few,TGTGCCAGCAGCTTAGCCGGGACTAGCGAACAGCAGTTCTTC,CASSLAGTSEQQFF
TRBJ2-4,TRBD1,TRBV7-9,.,TGTGCCAGCAGCCCCGGACAGGGGCGAAACATTCAGTACTTC,CASSPGQGRNIQYF
TRBJ2-2,.,TRBV21-1,once,TGTGCCAGCAGCAAAGAGGGGGCCGGGGAGCTGTTTTTT,CASSKEGAGELFF
TRBJ2-7,.,TRBV5-5,few,TGTGCCAGCAGCTCGACTGGCCGGGAGGAGCAGTACTTC,CASSSTGREEQYF
TRBJ1-3,.,TRBV4-2,.,TGTGCCAGCAGCCTAAGATTGGACACGAACTCTGGAAACACCATATATTTT,CASSLRLDTNSGNTIYF
TRBJ2-2,TRBD2,TRBV4-2,few,TGTGCCAGCAGCCCCACCGGGACTAGGGGGAACACCGGGGAGCTGTTTTTT,CASSPTGTRGNTGELFF
TRBJ2-1,TRBD1,TRBV9,.,TGTGCCAGCGGGACAGTTCGAGGCAATGAGCAGTTCTTC,CASGTVRGNEQFF
TRBJ2-1,TRBD2,TRBV29-1,few,TGCAGCGTTGAAGGGCTAGCGGGAAAATCCTACAATGAGCAGTTCTTC,CSVEGLAGKSYNEQFF
TRBJ2-1,TRBD2,TRBV18,.,TGTGCCAGCTCACCACGGGCTAGCGGGAGGGCGGATGAGCAGTTCTTC,CASSPRASGRADEQFF
TRBJ1-1,.,TRBV5-6,once,TGTGCCAGCAGCTTGTTGAGGGTCGAAGCTTTCTTT,CASSLLRVEAFF
TRBJ2-7,.,TRBV4-2,.,TGTGCCAGCAGCCAACGCGACCCGGGTACCTACGAGCAGTACTTC,CASSQRDPGTYEQYF
TRBJ2-7,TRBD2,TRBV25-1,few,TGTGCCAGCAGGCCATCAGTGGCGGGGGGTTACGAGCAGTACTTC,CASRPSVAGGYEQYF
TRBJ1-5,.,TRBV6-1,.,TGTGCCAGCAGTCCCTCTGAGGTGTCGAACCAGCATTTT,CASSPSEVSNQHF
TRBJ2-3,.,TRBV9,.,TGTGCCAGCAGGGGGAGACTTGTCACAGATACGCAGTATTTT,CASRGRLVTDTQYF
TRBJ1-1,.,TRBV6-5,.,TGTGCCAGCAGTTACCAGGGTCGCAACACTGAAGCTTTCTTT,CASSYQGRNTEAFF
TRBJ2-1,.,TRBV7-2,.,TGTGCCAGCAGCCCTCAGAATTCCAATGAGCAGTTCTTC,CASSPQNSNEQFF
TRBJ2-3,TRBD2,TRBV4-1,.,TGCGCCAGCAGCCAAGAAAGGACTAGCGGGGTATCTAGCACAGATACGCAGTATTTT,CASSQERTSGVSSTDTQYF
TRBJ2-7,.,TRBV18,.,TGTGCCAGCTCACCCCGCGGGATGGAGGGAGAGCAGTACTTC,CASSPRGMEGEQYF
TRBJ2-3,TRBD1,TRBV5-4,few,TGTGCCAGCAGCTTGGAAAGGACAGGGGACCTGCGTTTTAAGGATACGCAGTATTTT,CASSLERTGDLRFKDTQYF
TRBJ1-4,TRBD1,TRBV18,.,TGTGCCAGCTCACCATGGACAGGTCCCCATAATGAAAAACTGTTTTTT,CASSPWTGPHNEKLFF
TRBJ2-3,.,TRBV5-1,.,TGCGCCAGCAGGGGAGCGACAGATACGCAGTATTTT,CASRGATDTQYF
TRBJ2-1,.,TRBV4-2,.,TGTGCCAGCAGCCAAGACCTCGAAGGGGGCTACAATGAGCAGTTCTTC,CASSQDLEGGYNEQFF
TRBJ2-4,.,TRBV30,.,TGTGCCTGGAGCGCTACCGCGGCAGGGGTATATACCAAAAACAGTCAGTACTTC,CAWSATAAGVYTKNSQYF
TRBJ2-7,.,TRBV7-9,.,TGTTCCAGCAGCGGTACTGTATCCTACGAGCAGTACTTC,CSSSGTVSYEQYF
TRBJ1-3,.,TRBV28,.,TGTGCCAGCAGTTCGCCCCAGACAGGAGTCTCTGGAAACACCATATATTTT,CASSSPQTGVSGNTIYF
TRBJ2-1,.,TRBV19,.,TGTGCCAGTACCTCATCCGCGAAAAATGAGCAGTTCTTC,CASTSSAKNEQFF
TRBJ2-1,.,TRBV30,.,TGTGCCTGGAGTGCTGACCGAGGGAATGAGCAGTTCTTC,CAWSADRGNEQFF
TRBJ2-5,.,TRBV19,few,TGTGCCAGTTCAGAGGACATCCAAGAGACCCAGTACTTC,CASSEDIQETQYF
TRBJ2-1,TRBD1,TRBV28,.,TGTGCCAGCCGACAGGGGGCCCACAATGAGCAGTTCTTC,CASRQGAHNEQFF
TRBJ2-1,.,TRBV7-2,.,TGTGCCAGCAGGCCCGGGGGGCAGTACAATGAGCAGTTCTTC,CASRPGGQYNEQFF
TRBJ2-2,TRBD1,TRBV9,.,TGTGCCAGTACCGGGACAGTAAACACCGGGGAGCTGTTTTTT,CASTGTVNTGELFF
TRBJ2-5,TRBD2,TRBV14,.,TGTGCCAGCAGCCAAGATCTAGCGGGAGGAGGGGAGACCCAGTACTTC,CASSQDLAGGGETQYF
TRBJ1-5,.,TRBV15,.,TGTGCCACCAGCAGAGCACTGAGTCAGCCCCAGCATTTT,CATSRALSQPQHF
TRBJ1-1,.,TRBV10-1,medium-sized,TGCGCCAGCAGTGAAGGAGGATCGAACACTGAAGCTTTCTTT,CASSEGGSNTEAFF
TRBJ1-1,.,TRBV5-1,.,TGCGCCAGCAGCAAAAGGACGGGGATGAACACTGAAGCTTTCTTT,CASSKRTGMNTEAFF
TRBJ1-6,.,TRBV4-2,few,TGTGCCAGCAGCCAAGATCGGTCCTATAATTCACCCCTCCACTTT,CASSQDRSYNSPLHF
TRBJ2-7,TRBD1,TRBV7-9,.,TGTGCCAGCAGCTCGACAGGGGCCTCTCCCTACGAGCAGTACTTC,CASSSTGASPYEQYF
TRBJ2-7,TRBD2,TRBV2,.,TGTGCCAGCAGTACACTAGCGGACCCCTACGAGCAGTACTTC,CASSTLADPYEQYF
TRBJ1-6,.,TRBV27,.,TGTGCCAGCAGTTTCGGTACCGCCCTCTATAATTCACCCCTCCACTTT,CASSFGTALYNSPLHF
TRBJ2-3,TRBD2,TRBV4-1,once,TGCGCCAGCAGCCAAAGTGGTCTAGCGGGACAAATTGGAGATACGCAGTATTTT,CASSQSGLAGQIGDTQYF
TRBJ2-1,TRBD2,TRBV28,few,TGTGCCAGCAGTCTAACTAGCGGGAAGGCCAATGAGCAGTTCTTC,CASSLTSGKANEQFF
TRBJ2-7,TRBD2,TRBV19,few,TGTGCCAGTAATAGCGGGAGGGACTCCTACGAGCAGTACTTC,CASNSGRDSYEQYF
TRBJ2-6,TRBD1,TRBV4-1,.,TGCGCCAGTAGCCAAGAAGGGGTAGGGGGCGCTGGGGCCAACGTCCTGACTTTC,CASSQEGVGGAGANVLTF
TRBJ1-2,.,TRBV18,.,TGTGCCAGCTCACCCCAACAGGAACCCAACTATGGCTACACCTTC,CASSPQQEPNYGYTF